These T cell receptor beta chains were read from a single sample in a study of cytomegalovirus exposure and HLA in healthy donors. Sequencing used immunoSEQ multiplex PCR; TCRdb keeps in-frame clones, though not all of them. The profile shows more than 150,000 clones, less than 85% of them singletons. The sample comprised PBMCs. Source of these receptors: a woman between 45 and 65 years old in good health and CMV-seropositive. Each CDR3 is given with its conserved first and last residue. A D gene is named only where the DNA matches it firmly. Rows may omit the clone size; those that give it use once, few, many or a size class.

D: TRBD1; J: TRBJ2-4; size: -; V: TRBV7-2; DNA: TGTGCCAGCAGCTCCACAGGGGGACTGCAAAACATTCAGTACTTC; CDR3: CASSSTGGLQNIQYF
D: TRBD2; J: TRBJ2-3; size: -; V: TRBV7-8; DNA: TGTGCCAGCAGCCCGGGACTAGCGGGTGGCACAGATACGCAGTATTTT; CDR3: CASSPGLAGGTDTQYF
D: -; J: TRBJ1-2; size: -; V: TRBV5-6; DNA: TGTGCCAGCAGCTTAGGGGGAGGGTATGAGAGCTATGGCTACACCTTC; CDR3: CASSLGGGYESYGYTF
D: TRBD2; J: TRBJ2-1; size: once; V: TRBV7-3; DNA: TGTGCCAGCAGCTTAGGCCGCGGGGGCAATGAGCAGTTCTTC; CDR3: CASSLGRGGNEQFF
D: TRBD1; J: TRBJ2-5; size: -; V: TRBV12-5; DNA: TGTGCTAGTGGCCTGGACAGGGCGGTGACCCAGTACTTC; CDR3: CASGLDRAVTQYF
D: -; J: TRBJ1-2; size: -; V: TRBV27; DNA: TGTGCCAGCACGTCTTCGGGAGGAATCTATGGCTACACCTTC; CDR3: CASTSSGGIYGYTF
D: -; J: TRBJ1-5; size: once; V: TRBV6-5; DNA: TGTGCCAGCAGAACAGGGTTTCAGCCCCAGCATTTT; CDR3: CASRTGFQPQHF
D: TRBD2; J: TRBJ2-5; size: -; V: TRBV11-1; DNA: TGTGCCAGCAGCCTTCCGCGGGGGGGAAAAGAGACCCAGTACTTC; CDR3: CASSLPRGGKETQYF
D: -; J: TRBJ2-7; size: once; V: TRBV6-6; DNA: TGTGCCTCAACCGGGACATTTTACTACGAGCAGTACTTC; CDR3: CASTGTFYYEQYF
D: -; J: TRBJ1-1; size: -; V: TRBV6-1; DNA: TGTGCCAGCAGTGGGGGAGGGGGAGTAATGAACACTGAAGCTTTCTTT; CDR3: CASSGGGGVMNTEAFF
D: -; J: TRBJ2-7; size: -; V: TRBV27; DNA: TGTGCCAGCGGGAGGCCCAGGACAGGCTCCTACGAGCAGTACTTC; CDR3: CASGRPRTGSYEQYF
D: TRBD2; J: TRBJ2-3; size: -; V: TRBV15; DNA: TGTGCCACCGGGACTAGCATCACAGATACGCAGTATTTT; CDR3: CATGTSITDTQYF
D: -; J: TRBJ1-1; size: -; V: TRBV13; DNA: TGTGCCAGCAGCTTAGGGGACAGTGAAGCTTTCTTT; CDR3: CASSLGDSEAFF
D: TRBD1; J: TRBJ1-2; size: -; V: TRBV25-1; DNA: TGTGCCAGCAGTGTACGGACAGGGTATGGCTACACCTTC; CDR3: CASSVRTGYGYTF
D: -; J: TRBJ1-3; size: -; V: TRBV5-5; DNA: TGTGCCAGCAGCTCCGGGACAACCTCTGGAAACACCATATATTTT; CDR3: CASSSGTTSGNTIYF
D: TRBD2; J: TRBJ2-7; size: -; V: TRBV7-9; DNA: TGTGCCAGCAGCTCGCTTAGCGGGGACCTCTACGAGCAGTACTTC; CDR3: CASSSLSGDLYEQYF
D: -; J: TRBJ2-7; size: -; V: TRBV6-1; DNA: TGTGCCAGCAGTGAAGTCGGCTACGAGCAGTACTTC; CDR3: CASSEVGYEQYF
D: TRBD1; J: TRBJ1-2; size: -; V: TRBV5-4; DNA: TGTGCCAGCAGCCGGACAGGGGAGTATGGCTACACCTTC; CDR3: CASSRTGEYGYTF
D: -; J: TRBJ2-7; size: few; V: TRBV7-2; DNA: TGTGCCAGCAGCTTAGCGGGGGGGGCGCTCAAGAACGAGCAGTACTTC; CDR3: CASSLAGGALKNEQYF
D: -; J: TRBJ2-5; size: -; V: TRBV5-4; DNA: TGTGCCAGCAGCAAAAACACAGGGAGAGAGACCCAGTACTTC; CDR3: CASSKNTGRETQYF
D: -; J: TRBJ2-7; size: -; V: TRBV7-8; DNA: TGTGCCAGCAGCCCCCACTCTGCAGGGCTTAACTACGAGCAGTACTTC; CDR3: CASSPHSAGLNYEQYF
D: -; J: TRBJ1-1; size: -; V: TRBV27; DNA: TGTGCCAGCACCCCACCAGGGAGGACTGAAGCTTTCTTT; CDR3: CASTPPGRTEAFF
D: TRBD1; J: TRBJ1-1; size: -; V: TRBV6-5; DNA: TGTGCCAGCAGTTACGCCCACAGGGGTCAGGGTGAAGCTTTCTTT; CDR3: CASSYAHRGQGEAFF
D: TRBD1; J: TRBJ1-2; size: -; V: TRBV7-9; DNA: TGTGCCAGCAGCCCCTTAGGGGACAGAGAGGGGACTAACTATGGCTACACCTTC; CDR3: CASSPLGDREGTNYGYTF
D: -; J: TRBJ1-4; size: once; V: TRBV12-5; DNA: TGTGCTAGTGGTTCCTCGGCGGGGGTTGGAAAACTGTTTTTT; CDR3: CASGSSAGVGKLFF
D: TRBD1; J: TRBJ2-1; size: -; V: TRBV6-5; DNA: TGTGCCAGCAGAGACAGGGCCAACAATGAGCAGTTCTTC; CDR3: CASRDRANNEQFF
D: TRBD2; J: TRBJ2-2; size: -; V: TRBV6-1; DNA: TGTGCCAGCAGTGGGTGGGCGGGGGACACCGGGGAGCTGTTTTTT; CDR3: CASSGWAGDTGELFF
D: -; J: TRBJ1-1; size: -; V: TRBV29-1; DNA: TGCAGCGTTGAAAAGGCACTAAACACTGAAGCTTTCTTT; CDR3: CSVEKALNTEAFF
D: -; J: TRBJ1-5; size: -; V: TRBV19; DNA: TGTGCCAGCACAGGGCGGACCTCTGAGCCCCAGCATTTT; CDR3: CASTGRTSEPQHF
D: -; J: TRBJ1-2; size: -; V: TRBV6-1; DNA: TGTGCCACCAGAGTGGGGGACTCCGCTAACTATGGCTACACCTTC; CDR3: CATRVGDSANYGYTF
D: TRBD2; J: TRBJ2-3; size: -; V: TRBV5-4; DNA: TGTGCCAGCAGCTTGAGGACTAGCGGGGATTCGGATACGCAGTATTTT; CDR3: CASSLRTSGDSDTQYF
D: -; J: TRBJ2-1; size: -; V: TRBV27; DNA: TGTGCCAGCAGTTGGCAGGGGGGCAATGAGCAGTTCTTC; CDR3: CASSWQGGNEQFF
D: TRBD2; J: TRBJ2-1; size: -; V: TRBV7-8; DNA: TGTGCCAGCAGGCCGACTAGCGGGGGGTACAATGAGCAGTTCTTC; CDR3: CASRPTSGGYNEQFF
D: -; J: TRBJ2-5; size: few; V: TRBV30; DNA: TGTGCCTGGAAAGGGCGGGACAGCGAGTTACAAGAGACCCAGTACTTC; CDR3: CAWKGRDSELQETQYF
D: TRBD2; J: TRBJ2-3; size: -; V: TRBV2; DNA: TGTGCCAGCAGTGAACGGGGCGGGGGATACACAGATACGCAGTATTTT; CDR3: CASSERGGGYTDTQYF
D: -; J: TRBJ2-3; size: -; V: TRBV5-1; DNA: TGCGCCAGCAGCTTGGAGGGGGATAATACGCAGTATTTT; CDR3: CASSLEGDNTQYF
D: -; J: TRBJ1-2; size: -; V: TRBV6-5; DNA: TGTGCCAGCAGTCCCGGGGACTTCTGGTATGGCTACACCTTC; CDR3: CASSPGDFWYGYTF
D: TRBD1; J: TRBJ1-1; size: once; V: TRBV30; DNA: TGTGCCCGGAGACAGGGGAACACTGAAGCTTTCTTT; CDR3: CARRQGNTEAFF
D: TRBD2; J: TRBJ2-1; size: -; V: TRBV5-8; DNA: TGTGCCACCAAAATTCGGGGGGACTCCTACAATGAGCAGTTCTTC; CDR3: CATKIRGDSYNEQFF
D: -; J: TRBJ2-7; size: -; V: TRBV11-2; DNA: TGTGCCAGCACCCGAGAGGTCCTTTTAAGCGACGAGCAGTACTTC; CDR3: CASTREVLLSDEQYF
D: -; J: TRBJ1-1; size: -; V: TRBV19; DNA: TGTGCCAGTGAGGAGGAGGGGAGAACTGAAGCTTTCTTT; CDR3: CASEEEGRTEAFF